This T cell receptor (beta chain) stems from a study of blood T cell repertoires in COVID-19. On the study more broadly: Whether acute or convalescent, the COVID-19 samples came from the United States, Italy and Spain.

The germline V gene encodes CDR1 LNHNV and CDR2 YYDKDF (reference sequence). This CDR3 has 12 residues. V lost 8 bases, J lost 2 bases, and 9 bases lay in between. In the original processing: How many nucleated cells were present was estimated from reference gene primer amplification. Only in-frame clones appear in the TCRdb table, and some are missing; sequencing was by immunoSEQ multiplex PCR. V and J calls and clone size come straight from that table; D and trimming were deduced from the DNA. The data hold about 20,000 clones, with 75% to 85% observed a single time. The sequence came from a man at least 80 years old with acute or convalescent COVID-19. The chain employs TRBV15 and TRBJ1-2; tentatively, D is TRBD1 (5 bases). Sequencing was performed on peripheral blood. CDR3 sequence (DNA): TGTGCCACCTCGGGGGGGAACTATGGCTACACCTTC. This codes for CATSGGNYGYTF.